The 30 T cell receptor beta chains below come from one sample, sequenced in a study of monozygotic twins with inflammatory bowel disease. TCRdb processed the 5' RACE reads again and assigns one entry to each CDR3 protein, with no DNA. In all, the sample yields under 200,000 distinct CDR3 sequences. Sequencing used blood. The receptors originated from a human donor with ulcerative colitis or Crohn's disease, or a healthy co-twin of an affected twin (not recorded which).

The V call is TRBV5-1, the J call TRBJ1-5; the D call of TRBD1 rests on TCRdb alone, since no DNA is present to check it. CDR3 size: 15 residues. CDR1 is SGHRS, CDR2 YFSETQ, per germline. CDR3: CASSLAGRGEEPQHF.

The genes are TRBV20-1 and TRBJ1-2; TCRdb calls TRBD1, which cannot be checked without DNA. Germline loops: CDR1 DFQATT, CDR2 SNEGSKA (reference sequence). The CDR3 has 14 amino acids. CDR3: CSARETGGPQGYTF.

J is TRBJ2-7 and V is TRBV6-2 or TRBV6-3; TCRdb's D gene call, TRBD1, goes unchecked for lack of DNA. From germline, CDR1 is MNHEY and CDR2 SVGEGT. The CDR3 covers 15 residues. CDR3 protein: CASSYWGASSYEQYF.

The V gene is TRBV9, the J gene TRBJ1-2. This CDR3 region has 15 residues. Germline lookup yields CDR1 SGDLS and CDR2 YYNGEE. This chain's CDR3 is CASSVATGRNYGYTF. The variable domain in full, completed from reference TRBV9 and TRBJ1-2, reads DSGVTQTPKHLITATGQRVTLRCSPRSGDLSVYWYQQSLDQGLQFLIQYYNGEERAKGNILERFSAQQFPDLHSELNLSSLELGDSALYFCASSVATGRNYGYTFGSGTRLTVV.

This sequence joins TRBV18 and TRBJ1-5. The CDR3 is 13 residues long. CDR1 is KGHSH and CDR2 is LQKENI in the germline V gene. The CDR3 sequence: CASSPIPIQPQHF.

This chain uses TRBV7-3 with TRBJ2-3; the TCRdb call, TRBD1, lacks DNA for checking. Germline V gene data show CDR1 as SGHTA and CDR2 as FQGTGA. This CDR3 has 15 residues. The CDR3 protein is CASSRLQGATDTQYF.

The V call is TRBV5-1, the J call TRBJ1-1; no DNA is available, so the TRBD1 call from TCRdb remains unchecked. Germline CDR1 SGHRS, CDR2 YFSETQ. The CDR3 is 16 residues long. The CDR3 loop is CASSWDPGQTETEAFF. Using reference TRBV5-1 and TRBJ1-1 for the parts outside the CDR3, the full variable domain is KAGVTQTPRYLIKTRGQQVTLSCSPISGHRSVSWYQQTPGQGLQFLFEYFSETQRNKGNFPGRFSGRQFSNSRSEMNVSTLELGDSALYLCASSWDPGQTETEAFFGQGTRLTVV.

This rearrangement joins TRBV25-1 to TRBJ2-2. Germline-derived CDR1 and CDR2 are MGHDK and SYGVNS. The CDR3 spans 14 residues. CDR3 protein: CASRQVGATGELFF. The whole variable domain, filled in from reference TRBV25-1 and TRBJ2-2, reads EADIYQTPRYLVIGTGKKITLECSQTMGHDKMYWYQQDPGMELHLIHYSYGVNSTEKGDLSSESTVSRIRTEHFPLTLESARPSHTSQYLCASRQVGATGELFFGEGSRLTVL.

The chain uses TRBV29-1 and TRBJ2-1; TCRdb selects TRBD1, and the lack of DNA leaves this call unchecked. The CDR3 is 14 residues long. Looked up from germline, CDR1 is SQVTM and CDR2 is ANQGSEA. The CDR3 loop reads CSVGDRGTYNEQFF.

The J gene is TRBJ1-2, the V gene TRBV29-1; TCRdb reports TRBD1, a call that lacks DNA to check it against. The CDR3 contains 13 residues. Per the germline V gene, CDR1 is SQVTM and CDR2 is ANQGSEA. CDR3 amino acids: CSVRGQDNYGYTF.

This sequence joins TRBV28 and TRBJ1-1; as DNA is missing, the TRBD1 call by TCRdb cannot be tested. CDR1 and CDR2 from the germline V gene are MDHEN and SYDVKM. This CDR3 has 16 residues. CDR3 sequence: CASSSPGDAKVFEAFF.

The chain joins TRBV19 to TRBJ2-5; without DNA, the TCRdb call of TRBD1 cannot be checked. In germline, CDR1 is LNHDA, CDR2 SQIVND (reference sequence). The CDR3 is 15 residues long. The CDR3 here is CASSSTGRIQETQYF.

V usage is TRBV12-3 or TRBV12-4 and J usage is TRBJ1-1. The CDR3 extends over 13 amino acids. CDR3 protein: CASSYLLGFEAFF.

This chain joins TRBV5-1 and TRBJ2-3; TCRdb returns TRBD2, unconfirmable since there is no DNA. This CDR3 comprises 14 residues. The V gene's germline CDR1 is SGHRS and CDR2 YFSETQ. The chain's CDR3 is CASSFRAGSDTQYF.

The chain combines TRBV27 with TRBJ2-2; TCRdb indicates TRBD2, and absent DNA this call remains unverified. The CDR3 contains 19 residues. Germline values: CDR1 MNHEY, CDR2 SMNVEV (reference sequence). CDR3 region: CASSLRGYGRAQNTGELFF.

J is TRBJ2-7 and V is TRBV7-9; TCRdb lists TRBD1, though no DNA is available to test this call. The germline V gene encodes CDR1 SEHNR and CDR2 FQNEAQ (reference sequence). The CDR3 extends over 16 amino acids. CDR3 protein: CASRPGPRDSTYEQYF.

The CDR3 loop is CASSPRGTYNSPLHF. The V gene is TRBV12-3 or TRBV12-4, the J gene TRBJ1-6; TCRdb returns TRBD1, unconfirmable since there is no DNA. The CDR3 has 15 amino acids.

The chain is built from TRBV10-3 and TRBJ2-2; the D call of TRBD2 rests on TCRdb alone, since no DNA is present to check it. The CDR3 runs to 15 residues. The germline CDR1 and CDR2 sequences are ENHRY and SYGVKD. CDR3 region: CAISDNPQGAGELFF.

The V call is TRBV6-5, the J call TRBJ1-6. CDR1 MNHEY and CDR2 SVGAGI come from the germline V gene. The CDR3 has 14 residues. The CDR3 protein is CASSYKGVYSPLHF.

This chain uses TRBV28 with TRBJ1-5; TCRdb picks TRBD1, but there is no DNA to check that call. The CDR3 covers 12 residues. In germline, CDR1 is MDHEN, CDR2 SYDVKM. The CDR3 reads CASTGAGQPQHF.

The chain joins TRBV5-1 to TRBJ2-2; the TCRdb call, TRBD1, lacks DNA for checking. This CDR3 has 16 amino acids. From germline, CDR1 is SGHRS and CDR2 YFSETQ. The CDR3 sequence is CASSFPGRANTGELFF.

V usage is TRBV14 and J usage is TRBJ2-3; TCRdb selects TRBD1, and the lack of DNA leaves this call unchecked. Germline V CDR1 and CDR2: SGHDN, FVKESK. This CDR3 contains 14 residues. The CDR3 loop is CASSPGQGADTQYF.

The J gene is TRBJ1-2, the V gene TRBV6-2 or TRBV6-3. Germline V CDR1 and CDR2: MNHEY, SVGEGT. CDR3 length equals 11 residues. The chain's CDR3 is CASSYSYGYTF.

The rearrangement uses TRBV6-1 and TRBJ1-4. Germline CDR1 reads MNHNS; CDR2 reads SASEGT. CDR3 length: 15 residues. CDR3 sequence reads: CASSEPAPLTEKLFF.

The rearrangement uses TRBV7-9 and TRBJ1-2; without DNA, the TCRdb call of TRBD1 cannot be checked. The CDR3 totals 15 residues. From germline, CDR1 is SEHNR and CDR2 FQNEAQ (reference sequence). The CDR3 reads CASSYGILENYGYTF.

The rearrangement uses TRBV4-2 and TRBJ2-4; TCRdb calls TRBD2, which cannot be checked without DNA. This CDR3 spans 16 amino acids. The V gene's germline CDR1 is LGHNA and CDR2 YNFKEQ. The CDR3 sequence: CASSQTSGRAGNIQYF.

The chain employs TRBV27 and TRBJ1-1. Germline V gene sequence: CDR1 MNHEY, CDR2 SMNVEV (reference sequence). The length of the CDR3 is 13 residues. CDR3 in amino acids: CASSLSRNTEAFF.

The chain employs TRBV28 and TRBJ2-1; the D call of TRBD2 rests on TCRdb alone, since no DNA is present to check it. The CDR3 has 14 amino acids. Per the germline V gene, CDR1 is MDHEN and CDR2 is SYDVKM. The chain's CDR3 is CASSLGGFDNEQFF.

The V call is TRBV5-6, the J call TRBJ2-3; TCRdb selects TRBD2, and the lack of DNA leaves this call unchecked. The CDR3 consists of 18 residues. CDR1 and CDR2 (germline): SGHDT, YYEEEE. The CDR3 loop is CASSLGTSGSGSTDTQYF.

V and J are TRBV7-9 and TRBJ2-5; TCRdb gives TRBD2 as the D gene, but with no DNA this cannot be confirmed. This CDR3 has 17 amino acids. The germline V gene has CDR1 SEHNR and CDR2 FQNEAQ (reference sequence). This CDR3 reads CASSFSGLAGLGETQYF.